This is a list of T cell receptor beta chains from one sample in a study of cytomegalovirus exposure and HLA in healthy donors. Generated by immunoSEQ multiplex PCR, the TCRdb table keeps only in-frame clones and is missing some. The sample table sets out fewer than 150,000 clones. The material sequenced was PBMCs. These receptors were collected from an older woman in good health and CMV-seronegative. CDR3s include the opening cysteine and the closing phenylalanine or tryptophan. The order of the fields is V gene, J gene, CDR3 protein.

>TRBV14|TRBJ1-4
CASSQGDSLNEKLFF
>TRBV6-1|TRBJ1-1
CASSEARARLNTEAFF
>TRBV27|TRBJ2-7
CASSLLGFSYEQYF
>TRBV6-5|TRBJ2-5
CASSRSGTAQETQYF
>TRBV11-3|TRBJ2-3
CASSPGLAGGPSDTQYF
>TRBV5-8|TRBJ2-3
CASSQRRGDTQYF
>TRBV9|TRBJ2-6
CASSAGQGRSGANVLTF
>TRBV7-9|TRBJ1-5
CASSLGDTNQPQHF
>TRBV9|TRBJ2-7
CASSVAADSWYEQYF
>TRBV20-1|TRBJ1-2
CSASAGGYTF
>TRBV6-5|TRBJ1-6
CASTAGNLGTLHF
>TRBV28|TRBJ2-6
CASSPPGRGLRSGANVLTF
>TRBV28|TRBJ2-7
CASINSGKSYEQYF
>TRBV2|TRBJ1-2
CASSENYGAGVNGYTF
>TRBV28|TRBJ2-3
CASSPDRTSGTDTQYF
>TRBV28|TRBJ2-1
CASSRGLAGELPFF
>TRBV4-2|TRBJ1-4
CASAETLAGGNEKLFF
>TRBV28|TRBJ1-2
CASNVGTGGPFGYTF
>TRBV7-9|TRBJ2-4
CASSPAGQGGNIQYF
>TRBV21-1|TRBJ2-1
CASSTVSPGGNEQFF
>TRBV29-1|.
CSVRPSSGTSGGEQYF
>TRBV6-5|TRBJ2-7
CASSTRTGEQYF
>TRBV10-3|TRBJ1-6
CAISEKGTGNSPLHF
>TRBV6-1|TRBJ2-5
CASRFPGVRGETQYF
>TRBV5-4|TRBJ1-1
CASIRGAGTTNTEAFF
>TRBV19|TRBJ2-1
CASSRPQGGRIDEQFF
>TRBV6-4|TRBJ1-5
CASSDKGACNQPQHF
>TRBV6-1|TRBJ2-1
CASRQGPAWNEQFF
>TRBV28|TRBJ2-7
CASRANRVGAYEQYF
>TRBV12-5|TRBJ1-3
CASGLFAGPRSGNTIYF
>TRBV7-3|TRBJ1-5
CASSPNRGHQPQHF
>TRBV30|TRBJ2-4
CAWKRGAKNIQYF
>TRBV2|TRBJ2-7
CASSPDRGTYEQYF
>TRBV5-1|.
CASSLEGKPDEQYF
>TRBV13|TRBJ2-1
CASSFSGGDEFF
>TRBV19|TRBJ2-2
CASSPLGAANTGELFF
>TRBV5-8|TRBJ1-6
CASSLVPGEGNSPLHF
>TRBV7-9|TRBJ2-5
CASSLTGYQETQYF
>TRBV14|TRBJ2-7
CASSQAGAYEQYF
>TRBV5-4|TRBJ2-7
CASSLLGQGLYEQYF
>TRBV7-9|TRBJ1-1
CASSLEARGAFF
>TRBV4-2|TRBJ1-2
CASSPAQGGYGYTF
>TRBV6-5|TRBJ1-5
CASSRGQGARQPQHF
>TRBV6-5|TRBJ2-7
CASSYRGSYEQYF
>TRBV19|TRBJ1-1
CASRGVVSFYRGMNTEAFF
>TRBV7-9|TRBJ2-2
CASSFPRLGVWGELFF
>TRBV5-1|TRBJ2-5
CASSFRVAGPLGETQYF
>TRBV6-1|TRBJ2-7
CASSEMGGSPYEQYF
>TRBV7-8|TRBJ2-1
CASNVVSGNEQFF
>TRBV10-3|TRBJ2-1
CAISKTSGSSYNEQFF
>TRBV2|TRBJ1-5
CASSGRDFNQPQHF
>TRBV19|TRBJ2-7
CASSAGKGSYEQYF
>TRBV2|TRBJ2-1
CASRGGQGAYNEQFF
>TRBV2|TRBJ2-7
CASSVRANYYEQYF
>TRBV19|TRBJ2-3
CASSKLSGVSTDTQYF
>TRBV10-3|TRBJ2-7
CAISAVLAGAYEQYF
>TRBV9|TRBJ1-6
CASSVREGNSPLHF
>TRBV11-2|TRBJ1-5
CASSPLAGGRGNQPQHF
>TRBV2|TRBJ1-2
CASSGGEDYYTF
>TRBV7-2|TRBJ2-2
CASSLFTGELFF